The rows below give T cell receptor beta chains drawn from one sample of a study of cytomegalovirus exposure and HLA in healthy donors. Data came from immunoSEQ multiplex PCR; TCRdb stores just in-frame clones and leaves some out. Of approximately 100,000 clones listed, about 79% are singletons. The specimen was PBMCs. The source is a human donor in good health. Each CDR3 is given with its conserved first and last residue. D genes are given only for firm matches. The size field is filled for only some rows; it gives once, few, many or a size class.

cdr3_nt: TGTGCCAGCAGTGAAGGACCTAGCGGGAGGCATACGCAGTATTTT; cdr3_aa: CASSEGPSGRHTQYF; v_call: TRBV2; j_call: TRBJ2-3; clone_size: -; d_call: TRBD2; cdr3_length: 15
cdr3_nt: TGTGCCAGCAGTATAACAGGGGGTGAGCAGTTCTTC; cdr3_aa: CASSITGGEQFF; v_call: TRBV7-8; j_call: TRBJ2-1; clone_size: few; d_call: TRBD1; cdr3_length: 12
cdr3_nt: TGTGCCAGCAGCCACCCCGGGACAGGGGCTCGGGAGACCCAGTACTTC; cdr3_aa: CASSHPGTGARETQYF; v_call: TRBV14; j_call: TRBJ2-5; clone_size: -; d_call: TRBD1; cdr3_length: 16
cdr3_nt: TGTGCCAGCAGCTTGTGGGGAGGGAACACCGGGGAGCTGTTTTTT; cdr3_aa: CASSLWGGNTGELFF; v_call: TRBV5-6; j_call: TRBJ2-2; clone_size: few; d_call: -; cdr3_length: 15
cdr3_nt: TGTGCCAGCAGCCAGGGTTCTCAGAGGAGCGAGCAGTACTTC; cdr3_aa: CASSQGSQRSEQYF; v_call: TRBV7-3; j_call: TRBJ2-7; clone_size: -; d_call: -; cdr3_length: 14
cdr3_nt: TGTGCCAGCAGTGAAAGAGGGCACGTCTCTGGAAACACCATATATTTT; cdr3_aa: CASSERGHVSGNTIYF; v_call: TRBV2; j_call: TRBJ1-3; clone_size: few; d_call: -; cdr3_length: 16
cdr3_nt: TGTGCCAGCATGGTGGTTAGAGGAATAGATACGCAGTATTTT; cdr3_aa: CASMVVRGIDTQYF; v_call: TRBV2; j_call: TRBJ2-3; clone_size: -; d_call: -; cdr3_length: 14
cdr3_nt: TGTGCCAGCAGTTACTCGATTCGGGGGGGCATGGAGACCCAGTACTTC; cdr3_aa: CASSYSIRGGMETQYF; v_call: TRBV6-5; j_call: TRBJ2-5; clone_size: once; d_call: TRBD2; cdr3_length: 16
cdr3_nt: TGCGCCAGCAGCGACCAAACTAGCGGAGGCACAGATACGCAGTATTTT; cdr3_aa: CASSDQTSGGTDTQYF; v_call: TRBV5-1; j_call: TRBJ2-3; clone_size: -; d_call: TRBD2; cdr3_length: 16
cdr3_nt: TGTGCCAGCAGCCAGAGGAAACCCTCACCCCTCCACTTT; cdr3_aa: CASSQRKPSPLHF; v_call: TRBV7-2; j_call: TRBJ1-6; clone_size: few; d_call: -; cdr3_length: 13
cdr3_nt: TGTGCCAGCTCACCAAAGGCGGGCCAGAAGGACACCTTC; cdr3_aa: CASSPKAGQKDTF; v_call: TRBV18; j_call: TRBJ1-2; clone_size: few; d_call: -; cdr3_length: 13
cdr3_nt: TGTGCCAGCAGCGTAAGCGGGGCCGGGGAGCTGTTTTTT; cdr3_aa: CASSVSGAGELFF; v_call: TRBV9; j_call: TRBJ2-2; clone_size: few; d_call: TRBD2; cdr3_length: 13
cdr3_nt: TGCACCAGCACCCGGGGTCCGGACCCTAACTATGGCTACACCTTC; cdr3_aa: CTSTRGPDPNYGYTF; v_call: TRBV1; j_call: TRBJ1-2; clone_size: few; d_call: -; cdr3_length: 15
cdr3_nt: TGTGCCAGCAGCCAAGAGCCAACGGGAGGCAATCAGCCCCAGCATTTT; cdr3_aa: CASSQEPTGGNQPQHF; v_call: TRBV4-2; j_call: TRBJ1-5; clone_size: -; d_call: -; cdr3_length: 16
cdr3_nt: TGTGCCTGGATCCTTGACAGGGACACTGAAGCTTTCTTT; cdr3_aa: CAWILDRDTEAFF; v_call: TRBV30; j_call: TRBJ1-1; clone_size: once; d_call: TRBD1; cdr3_length: 13
cdr3_nt: TGTGCCAGCAGGGCGGGACAGGGGATGATCGGGGAGCTGTTTTTT; cdr3_aa: CASRAGQGMIGELFF; v_call: TRBV27; j_call: TRBJ2-2; clone_size: -; d_call: TRBD1; cdr3_length: 15
cdr3_nt: TGTGCCAGTAGCCCCCGAGGCAGGGGGCTGGGGGAGCAGTACTTC; cdr3_aa: CASSPRGRGLGEQYF; v_call: TRBV19; j_call: TRBJ2-7; clone_size: -; d_call: TRBD1; cdr3_length: 15
cdr3_nt: TGCAGCGTGGGGACAGTCCTCACCGGGGAGCTGTTTTTT; cdr3_aa: CSVGTVLTGELFF; v_call: TRBV29-1; j_call: TRBJ2-2; clone_size: -; d_call: TRBD1; cdr3_length: 13
cdr3_nt: TGCGCCAGCAGCTTGTTTACGGACACTGAAGCTTTCTTT; cdr3_aa: CASSLFTDTEAFF; v_call: TRBV5-1; j_call: TRBJ1-1; clone_size: -; d_call: -; cdr3_length: 13
cdr3_nt: TGTGCCAGCAGGAGACAGGGACAGGGCTCCTACGAGCAGTACTTC; cdr3_aa: CASRRQGQGSYEQYF; v_call: TRBV2; j_call: TRBJ2-7; clone_size: few; d_call: TRBD1; cdr3_length: 15
cdr3_nt: TGTGCCAGCAGTTTACCGCAGGGGGTGAATGAGCAGTTCTTC; cdr3_aa: CASSLPQGVNEQFF; v_call: TRBV28; j_call: TRBJ2-1; clone_size: once; d_call: TRBD1; cdr3_length: 14
cdr3_nt: TGTGCCAGCTCACCCGCCGGGACTAGTCACTACAATGAGCAGTTCTTC; cdr3_aa: CASSPAGTSHYNEQFF; v_call: TRBV18; j_call: TRBJ2-1; clone_size: few; d_call: TRBD2; cdr3_length: 16
cdr3_nt: TGTGCCAGCAGCTTTGACAGGGTCTTTGGCTACACCTTC; cdr3_aa: CASSFDRVFGYTF; v_call: TRBV7-9; j_call: TRBJ1-2; clone_size: -; d_call: TRBD1; cdr3_length: 13
cdr3_nt: TGTGCCAGCAGCGGAGGGACGGGATTCTACGAGCAGTACTTC; cdr3_aa: CASSGGTGFYEQYF; v_call: TRBV5-5; j_call: TRBJ2-7; clone_size: few; d_call: -; cdr3_length: 14
cdr3_nt: TGTGCCAGCAGCTTCACCACCGGCGCGGGAGCTAGCACAGATACGCAGTATTTT; cdr3_aa: CASSFTTGAGASTDTQYF; v_call: TRBV5-5; j_call: TRBJ2-3; clone_size: few; d_call: TRBD2; cdr3_length: 18
cdr3_nt: TGTGCCTGGATAACTAGTTCCGGGGAGCTGTTTTTT; cdr3_aa: CAWITSSGELFF; v_call: TRBV30; j_call: TRBJ2-2; clone_size: -; d_call: -; cdr3_length: 12
cdr3_nt: TGCAGCGTTGACTCGGGGGAACTCTATGGCTACACCTTC; cdr3_aa: CSVDSGELYGYTF; v_call: TRBV29-1; j_call: TRBJ1-2; clone_size: -; d_call: -; cdr3_length: 13
cdr3_nt: TGTGCCAGCTCACCGGACAGGTTGAACACTGAAGCTTTCTTT; cdr3_aa: CASSPDRLNTEAFF; v_call: TRBV18; j_call: TRBJ1-1; clone_size: -; d_call: TRBD1; cdr3_length: 14
cdr3_nt: TGTGCCAGCAGTGAAGCGGGGCGGGAGAGGGTCTTC; cdr3_aa: CASSEAGRERVF; v_call: TRBV2; j_call: TRBJ2-1; clone_size: -; d_call: TRBD2; cdr3_length: 12
cdr3_nt: TGCGCCAGCAGCCAAACGACAGATGGCTACAATGAGCAGTTCTTC; cdr3_aa: CASSQTTDGYNEQFF; v_call: TRBV5-1; j_call: TRBJ2-1; clone_size: -; d_call: -; cdr3_length: 15
cdr3_nt: TGTGCCAGCAGTTTAGAGGGGGGGAAGCTTTTCTTT; cdr3_aa: CASSLEGGKLFF; v_call: TRBV27; j_call: TRBJ1-1; clone_size: few; d_call: -; cdr3_length: 12
cdr3_nt: TGTGCAGCTCCCCGGGTCGCTCTTAATCAGCCCCAGCATTTT; cdr3_aa: CAAPRVALNQPQHF; v_call: TRBV15; j_call: TRBJ1-5; clone_size: -; d_call: -; cdr3_length: 14
cdr3_nt: TGTGCCAGCGCACCCCATTTCAATCAGCCCCAGCATTTT; cdr3_aa: CASAPHFNQPQHF; v_call: TRBV18; j_call: TRBJ1-5; clone_size: few; d_call: -; cdr3_length: 13
cdr3_nt: TGTGCCAGCAGTGAATCCGGAGGTAATTCACCCCTCCACTTT; cdr3_aa: CASSESGGNSPLHF; v_call: TRBV6-1; j_call: TRBJ1-6; clone_size: once; d_call: -; cdr3_length: 14
cdr3_nt: TGTGCCAGCAGTCTCGGACTAGCGCTCAACGAGCAGTACTTC; cdr3_aa: CASSLGLALNEQYF; v_call: TRBV6-6; j_call: TRBJ2-7; clone_size: few; d_call: TRBD2; cdr3_length: 14
cdr3_nt: TGTGCCAGTCTGCGGTCGGGGGCGAACACCGGGGAGCTGTTTTTT; cdr3_aa: CASLRSGANTGELFF; v_call: TRBV19; j_call: TRBJ2-2; clone_size: -; d_call: -; cdr3_length: 15
cdr3_nt: TGTGCCAGCAGCTTAGTCGGTCAGGGATATGGCTACACCTTC; cdr3_aa: CASSLVGQGYGYTF; v_call: TRBV11-2; j_call: TRBJ1-2; clone_size: few; d_call: -; cdr3_length: 14
cdr3_nt: TGTGCCAGGCACAGTGGGGGCTCGGGAGGCTACACCTTC; cdr3_aa: CARHSGGSGGYTF; v_call: TRBV2; j_call: TRBJ1-2; clone_size: once; d_call: -; cdr3_length: 13
cdr3_nt: TGTGCCAGTAGTATCGGCAGGGCGACCGGGGAGCTGTTTTTT; cdr3_aa: CASSIGRATGELFF; v_call: TRBV19; j_call: TRBJ2-2; clone_size: few; d_call: -; cdr3_length: 14
cdr3_nt: TGCGCCAGCAGGCCGGGACTAGCGGGAGGAAAGCAGTACTTC; cdr3_aa: CASRPGLAGGKQYF; v_call: TRBV5-1; j_call: TRBJ2-7; clone_size: -; d_call: TRBD2; cdr3_length: 14
cdr3_nt: TGTGCCAGCAGCAAGACAGACACTAACACTGAAGCTTTCTTT; cdr3_aa: CASSKTDTNTEAFF; v_call: TRBV5-8; j_call: TRBJ1-1; clone_size: -; d_call: -; cdr3_length: 14
cdr3_nt: TGTGCCAGCTCACCAGGGGGGGGGCCGGATACGCAGTATTTT; cdr3_aa: CASSPGGGPDTQYF; v_call: TRBV18; j_call: TRBJ2-3; clone_size: -; d_call: -; cdr3_length: 14
cdr3_nt: TGTGCCAGCAGCTTAGGACACAAATCGGTCGATGAGCAGTTCTTC; cdr3_aa: CASSLGHKSVDEQFF; v_call: TRBV7-9; j_call: TRBJ2-1; clone_size: -; d_call: -; cdr3_length: 15
cdr3_nt: TGTGCCAGCAGCCTCGGACAGTTCGCGAACACCGGGGAGCTGTTTTTT; cdr3_aa: CASSLGQFANTGELFF; v_call: TRBV9; j_call: TRBJ2-2; clone_size: few; d_call: -; cdr3_length: 16
cdr3_nt: TGTGCCAGCAGCTTAGTTGGGACTAGTGTCCACGAGCAGTACTTC; cdr3_aa: CASSLVGTSVHEQYF; v_call: TRBV7-2; j_call: TRBJ2-7; clone_size: -; d_call: TRBD2; cdr3_length: 15
cdr3_nt: TGTGCCAGCAGCATTACGACGGGTACCTACGAGCAGTACTTC; cdr3_aa: CASSITTGTYEQYF; v_call: TRBV6-5; j_call: TRBJ2-7; clone_size: -; d_call: -; cdr3_length: 14
cdr3_nt: TGTGCCAGCAGTGAAAGGGGGAGGGAGCTAAATTCACCCCTCCACTTT; cdr3_aa: CASSERGRELNSPLHF; v_call: TRBV6-1; j_call: TRBJ1-6; clone_size: -; d_call: -; cdr3_length: 16
cdr3_nt: TGTGCCAGCAACCTCGGGGGTCCGGGTGAAGCTTTCTTT; cdr3_aa: CASNLGGPGEAFF; v_call: TRBV14; j_call: TRBJ1-1; clone_size: -; d_call: -; cdr3_length: 13
cdr3_nt: TGTGCCAGCAGCCCAGACAGGGTAGCAGAGACCCAGTACTTC; cdr3_aa: CASSPDRVAETQYF; v_call: TRBV5-8; j_call: TRBJ2-5; clone_size: once; d_call: TRBD1; cdr3_length: 14
cdr3_nt: TGTGCCAGTAGTAGCGATAGCAATCAGCCCCAGCATTTT; cdr3_aa: CASSSDSNQPQHF; v_call: TRBV19; j_call: TRBJ1-5; clone_size: few; d_call: -; cdr3_length: 13
cdr3_nt: TGTGCCAGCTCGGTGGGTTCCCTCAGCGGGTTACAAGAGACCCAGTACTTC; cdr3_aa: CASSVGSLSGLQETQYF; v_call: TRBV19; j_call: TRBJ2-5; clone_size: -; d_call: -; cdr3_length: 17
cdr3_nt: TGTGCCAGTAGTACCACAGGGTCGGATAATTCACCCCTCCACTTT; cdr3_aa: CASSTTGSDNSPLHF; v_call: TRBV19; j_call: TRBJ1-6; clone_size: -; d_call: -; cdr3_length: 15
cdr3_nt: TGTGCCAGCAGTTACTCAGGGAGGGAAACTGAAGCTTTCTTT; cdr3_aa: CASSYSGRETEAFF; v_call: TRBV6-6; j_call: TRBJ1-1; clone_size: -; d_call: -; cdr3_length: 14
cdr3_nt: TGCGCCAGCAGCTTGCTCGGGACAGAAAAAGAGCAGTACTTC; cdr3_aa: CASSLLGTEKEQYF; v_call: TRBV5-1; j_call: TRBJ2-7; clone_size: -; d_call: TRBD1; cdr3_length: 14
cdr3_nt: TGCGCCAGCAGCCAAGGACGGGGGGGCCTTGGGACCCAGTACTTC; cdr3_aa: CASSQGRGGLGTQYF; v_call: TRBV4-1; j_call: TRBJ2-5; clone_size: -; d_call: TRBD2; cdr3_length: 15
cdr3_nt: TGTGCCAGCAGTTTTGGGACTAGCACAGATACGCAGTATTTT; cdr3_aa: CASSFGTSTDTQYF; v_call: TRBV28; j_call: TRBJ2-3; clone_size: -; d_call: -; cdr3_length: 14
cdr3_nt: TGTGCCAGCAAAGGGGGAACAACTAATGAAAAACTGTTTTTT; cdr3_aa: CASKGGTTNEKLFF; v_call: TRBV2; j_call: TRBJ1-4; clone_size: few; d_call: -; cdr3_length: 14
cdr3_nt: TGTGCCAGCAGAAAGCGGGGCAATGAGCAGTTCTTC; cdr3_aa: CASRKRGNEQFF; v_call: TRBV21-1; j_call: TRBJ2-1; clone_size: many; d_call: -; cdr3_length: 12
cdr3_nt: TGCGCCAGCAGCCAGTCCGGGACAGGAATCGGCGGGGAGCTGTTTTTT; cdr3_aa: CASSQSGTGIGGELFF; v_call: TRBV4-3; j_call: TRBJ2-2; clone_size: -; d_call: TRBD1; cdr3_length: 16